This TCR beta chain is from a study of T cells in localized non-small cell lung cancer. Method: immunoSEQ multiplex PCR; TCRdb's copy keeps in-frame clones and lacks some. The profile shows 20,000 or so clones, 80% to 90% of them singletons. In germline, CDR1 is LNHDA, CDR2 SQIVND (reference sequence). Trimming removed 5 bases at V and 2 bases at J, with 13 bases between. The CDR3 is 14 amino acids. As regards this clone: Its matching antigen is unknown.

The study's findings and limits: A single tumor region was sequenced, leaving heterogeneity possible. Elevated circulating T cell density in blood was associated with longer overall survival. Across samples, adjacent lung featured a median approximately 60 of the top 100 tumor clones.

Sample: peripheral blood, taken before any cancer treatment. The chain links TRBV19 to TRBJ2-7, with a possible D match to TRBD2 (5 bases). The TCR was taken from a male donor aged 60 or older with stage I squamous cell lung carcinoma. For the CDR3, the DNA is TGTGCCAGTAGTCCCTGGACTGTGCCCTACGAGCAGTACTTC. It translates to CASSPWTVPYEQYF.